This T cell receptor (beta chain) was captured in a study of chemoradiotherapy in HPV16-positive cancers. Study findings and constraints: Better recurrence-free survival went with HPV-responsive T-cell expansion in HPV16-positive patients. HPV-specific T cells were functionally defined from only a couple of HPV16-positive patients. Non-HPV-specific T cells did not expand in tumors during treatment, whereas candidate HPV-specific clones and E7-related motifs did.

Profiled with immunoSEQ multiplex PCR; TCRdb holds only in-frame clones, not every one. The data hold tens of thousands of clones, with about 90% observed a single time. Samples were taken several times over chemoradiotherapy. CDR3 length: 14 amino acids. Germline assignment: CDR1 SQVTM and CDR2 ANQGSEA. V was clipped by 2 bases and J by 4 bases, with 14 bases between them. About this clone: As yet, its antigen is unknown.

The specimen was blood, collected from a patient who underwent chemoradiotherapy. The rearrangement joins TRBV29-1 to TRBJ2-5; possible D gene TRBD1, 6 bases. The origin of this receptor is a human donor with HPV-associated anogenital cancer. The CDR3 DNA is TGCAGCGTTGAACACGGGGCCAGGGGAGAGACCCAGTACTTC. Residues: CSVEHGARGETQYF.